This TCR beta chain stems from a study of glioma-infiltrating T cells. Study-level findings and limits: Tissue and blood shared very few CDR3 sequences. Above-expected tissue-blood divergence occurred in all gliomas, most in low-grade ones.

The germline gives CDR1 DFQATT, CDR2 SNEGSKA (reference sequence). J gave up 3 bases and V 0 bases, and 4 bases lay outside the gene matches. The CDR3 contains 14 residues. Amplification of TCR alpha and beta CDR3 regions from RNA used iRepertoire nested multiplex PCR. Tissue mRNA or PBMC total RNA, 100-400 ng, went into one-step reverse transcription and amplification. MiXCR was run by TCRdb on the multiplex PCR reads, yielding one entry per CDR3 protein. The sample holds more than 95,000 distinct CDR3 sequences, around 29% seen once. This clonotype was observed many times. What it binds is not known.

This TCR came from a human donor with low-grade glioma or glioblastoma, undergoing nonglioma brain surgery, or in good health (not recorded which). Sequenced sample: glioma tissue, nonneoplastic brain tissue, or PBMCs (not recorded which). The chain employs TRBV20-1 and TRBJ2-5; 7 nucleotides match TRBD1. CDR3 DNA: TGCAGTGCTAGAGAATGGCAGGGGGAAGAGACCCAGTACTTC. Protein sequence: CSAREWQGEETQYF.